The clone carrying this TCR beta chain was recorded many times. What it binds is unknown. The data belong to a study of CD8+CD57+ T cells in acquired aplastic anemia. Overall study results and limits: Between patients and controls, about 31 CD8+ CDR3 sequences were found in common. Significant differences in CD8+ Simpson's diversity were not observed between patients and controls.

Profiling of TCR beta VDJ combinations and CDR3 sequences used genomic DNA as template. TCRdb re-analysed the reads in MiXCR, keeping a single row per CDR3 protein. The table records around 200,000 distinct CDR3 sequences, around 60% of them present only once. Before being chosen for sequencing, patients had shown CD8+CD57+ cell expansion by flow cytometry. Trimming took 5 bases from V and 0 from J, leaving 11 bases between them. Germline CDR1 is MNHEY and CDR2 is SMNVEV (reference sequence). The CDR3 runs to 14 residues. The sequence came from a human donor with aplastic anemia. The sequencing sample was made of sorted CD4+, CD8+, or CD8+CD57+ T cells (not recorded which) from PBMCs. This chain uses TRBV27 with TRBJ2-7, with D maybe TRBD1 (5 bases). CDR3 sequence reads: CASSTDISSYEQYF. CDR3 coding DNA: TGTGCCAGCAGTACGGACATAAGCTCCTACGAGCAGTACTTC.